This TCR beta chain was observed in a study of beta chain features in type 1 diabetes. Study summary: No age, gender or cell yield differences were seen between patients and healthy donors. Notes on the study in general: Compared with healthy donors, patients appeared to share more similar naive, central memory and regulatory TCRB repertoires. Type 1 diabetes patients had VDJ junctions that carried fewer insertions and more deletions. The analysis here could not establish whether HLA type shapes TCRB rearrangement. Moderate but significant shortening of TCRB CDR3s was recorded in all four CD4+ subsets from Type 1 diabetes patients.

Details on this clone: Its cognate antigen is unknown.

The whole isolated RNA underwent reverse transcription, so sequencing captured expressed TCRB transcripts. The repertoire was sequenced with immunoSEQ multiplex PCR; TCRdb's copy has only in-frame clones and lacks some. The repertoire has about 120,000 clones, about 16% of them found once; the top ten carry about 2.5%. The CDR3 has 15 amino acids. V was shortened by 0 bases and J by 4 bases, with 12 bases between the two germline ends. Germline V gives CDR1 SGHAT, CDR2 FQNNGV. The chain carries TRBV11-2 and TRBJ1-1; D is ambiguous. The origin of this receptor is a man in his thirties or forties with type 1 diabetes. Sequencing was carried out using central memory CD4+ T cells from blood. The CDR3 nucleotides are TGTGCCAGCAGCTTAGAAGGACCTGCGGGCACTGAAGCTTTCTTT. Its translation: CASSLEGPAGTEAFF.